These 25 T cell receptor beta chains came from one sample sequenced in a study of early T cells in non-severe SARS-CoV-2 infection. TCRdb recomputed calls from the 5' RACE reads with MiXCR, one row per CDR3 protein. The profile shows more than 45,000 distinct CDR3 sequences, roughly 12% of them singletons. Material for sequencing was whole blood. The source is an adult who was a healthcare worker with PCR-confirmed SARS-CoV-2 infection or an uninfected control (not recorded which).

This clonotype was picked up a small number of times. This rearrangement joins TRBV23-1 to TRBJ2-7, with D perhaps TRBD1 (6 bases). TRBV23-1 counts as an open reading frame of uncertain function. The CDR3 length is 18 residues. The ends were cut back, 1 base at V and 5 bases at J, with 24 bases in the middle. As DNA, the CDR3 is TGCGCCAGCAGTCAATATTTATCCCGGGACATTCAGCCCCACGAGCAGTACTTC. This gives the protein CASSQYLSRDIQPHEQYF.

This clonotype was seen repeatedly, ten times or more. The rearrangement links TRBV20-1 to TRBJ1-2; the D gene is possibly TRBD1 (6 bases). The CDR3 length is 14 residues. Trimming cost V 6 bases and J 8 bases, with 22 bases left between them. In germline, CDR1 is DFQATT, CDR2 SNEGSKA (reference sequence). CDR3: CSASPPGQGSGYTF. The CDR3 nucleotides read TGCAGTGCCAGTCCGCCGGGACAAGGAAGCGGCTACACCTTC.

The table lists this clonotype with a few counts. CDR3 sequence (DNA): TGCAGTGCTCACAAGAACAACATCTACGAGCAGTACTTC. This encodes CSAHKNNIYEQYF. The J gene is TRBJ2-7, the V gene TRBV20-1; unclear D gene. Germline V gene lookup returns CDR1 DFQATT and CDR2 SNEGSKA (reference sequence). The germline V and J ends were trimmed by 5 bases and 3 bases, with 14 bases remaining between them. The CDR3 extends over 13 amino acids.

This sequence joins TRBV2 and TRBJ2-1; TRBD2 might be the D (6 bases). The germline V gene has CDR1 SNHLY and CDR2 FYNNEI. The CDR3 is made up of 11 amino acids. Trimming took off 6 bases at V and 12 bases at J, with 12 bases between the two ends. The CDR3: CASSAGPWQFF. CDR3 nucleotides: TGTGCCAGCAGCGCGGGACCCTGGCAGTTCTTC.

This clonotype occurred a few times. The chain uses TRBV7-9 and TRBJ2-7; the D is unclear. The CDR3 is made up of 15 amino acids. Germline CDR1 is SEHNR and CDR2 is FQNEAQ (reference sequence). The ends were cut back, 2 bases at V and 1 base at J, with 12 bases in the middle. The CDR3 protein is CASSLTGSGSYEQYF. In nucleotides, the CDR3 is TGTGCCAGCAGCTTAACGGGCTCTGGTTCCTACGAGCAGTACTTC. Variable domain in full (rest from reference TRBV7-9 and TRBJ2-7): DTGVSQNPRHKITKRGQNVTFRCDPISEHNRLYWYRQTLGQGPEFLTYFQNEAQLEKSRLLSDRFSAERPKGSFSTLEIQRTEQGDSAMYLCASSLTGSGSYEQYFGPGTRLTVT.

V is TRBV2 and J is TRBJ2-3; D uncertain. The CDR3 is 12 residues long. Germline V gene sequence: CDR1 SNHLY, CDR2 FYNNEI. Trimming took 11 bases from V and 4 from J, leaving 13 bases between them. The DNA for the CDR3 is TGTGCCGTCAGGTCCTTATCAGATACGCAGTATTTT. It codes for CAVRSLSDTQYF.

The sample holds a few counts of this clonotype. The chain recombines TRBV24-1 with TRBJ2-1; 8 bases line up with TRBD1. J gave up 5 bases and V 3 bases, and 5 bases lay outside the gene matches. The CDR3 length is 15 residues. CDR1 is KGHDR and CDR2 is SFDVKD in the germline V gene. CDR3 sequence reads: CATSDPGTGDNEQFF. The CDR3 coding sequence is TGTGCCACCAGTGATCCTGGGACAGGAGACAATGAGCAGTTCTTC.

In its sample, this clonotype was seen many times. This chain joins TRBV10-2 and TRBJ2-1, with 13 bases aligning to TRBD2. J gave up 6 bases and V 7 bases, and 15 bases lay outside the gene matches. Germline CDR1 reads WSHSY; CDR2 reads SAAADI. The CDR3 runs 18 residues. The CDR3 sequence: CASKGGLAGPELRNEQFF. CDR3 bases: TGCGCCAGCAAGGGGGGACTAGCGGGACCAGAACTACGCAATGAGCAGTTCTTC.

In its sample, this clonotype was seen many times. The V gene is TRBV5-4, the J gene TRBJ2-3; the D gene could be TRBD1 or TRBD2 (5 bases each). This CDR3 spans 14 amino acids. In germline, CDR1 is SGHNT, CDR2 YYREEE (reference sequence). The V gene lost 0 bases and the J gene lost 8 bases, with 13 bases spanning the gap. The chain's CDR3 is CASSLGGTIGTQYF. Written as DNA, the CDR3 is TGTGCCAGCAGCTTGGGGGGGACGATTGGTACGCAGTATTTT.

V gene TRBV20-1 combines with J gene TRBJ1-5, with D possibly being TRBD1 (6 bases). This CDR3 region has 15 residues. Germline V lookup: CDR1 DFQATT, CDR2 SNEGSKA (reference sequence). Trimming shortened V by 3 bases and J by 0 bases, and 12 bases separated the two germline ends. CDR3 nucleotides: TGCAGTGCTAGGAGACAGGAACATAGCAATCAGCCCCAGCATTTT. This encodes CSARRQEHSNQPQHF.

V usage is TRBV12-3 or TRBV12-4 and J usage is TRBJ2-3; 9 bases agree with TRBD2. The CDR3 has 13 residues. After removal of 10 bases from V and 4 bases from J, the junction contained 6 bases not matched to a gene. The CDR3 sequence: CATAGGPADTQYF. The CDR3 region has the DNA TGTGCCACCGCGGGAGGGCCGGCAGATACGCAGTATTTT.

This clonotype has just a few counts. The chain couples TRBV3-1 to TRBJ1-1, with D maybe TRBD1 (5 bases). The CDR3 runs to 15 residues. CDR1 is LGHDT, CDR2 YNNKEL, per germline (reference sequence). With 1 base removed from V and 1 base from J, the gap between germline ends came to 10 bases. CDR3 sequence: CASSQGSGGNTEAFF. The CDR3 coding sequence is TGTGCCAGCAGCCAAGGGAGCGGGGGGAACACTGAAGCTTTCTTT.

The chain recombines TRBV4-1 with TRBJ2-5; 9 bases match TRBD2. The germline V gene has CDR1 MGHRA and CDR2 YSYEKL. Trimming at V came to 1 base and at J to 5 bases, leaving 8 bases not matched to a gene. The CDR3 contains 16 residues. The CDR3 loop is CASSQVGSGRSETQYF. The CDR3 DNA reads TGCGCCAGCAGCCAAGTCGGTAGCGGGAGATCCGAGACCCAGTACTTC.

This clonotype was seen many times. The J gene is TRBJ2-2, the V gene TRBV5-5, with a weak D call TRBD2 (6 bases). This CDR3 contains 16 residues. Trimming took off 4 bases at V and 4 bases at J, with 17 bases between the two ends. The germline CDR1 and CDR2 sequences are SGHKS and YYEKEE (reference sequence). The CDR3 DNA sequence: TGTGCCAGCAGCCCCTTGGAGGGAGGAGTCACCGGGGAGCTGTTTTTT. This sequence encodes CASSPLEGGVTGELFF.

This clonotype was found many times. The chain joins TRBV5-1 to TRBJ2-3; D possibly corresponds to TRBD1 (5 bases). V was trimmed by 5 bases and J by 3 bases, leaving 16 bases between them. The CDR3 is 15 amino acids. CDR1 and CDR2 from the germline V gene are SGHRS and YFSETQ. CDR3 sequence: CASRVGASGTDTQYF. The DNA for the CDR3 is TGCGCCAGCAGGGTAGGGGCATCAGGGACAGATACGCAGTATTTT.

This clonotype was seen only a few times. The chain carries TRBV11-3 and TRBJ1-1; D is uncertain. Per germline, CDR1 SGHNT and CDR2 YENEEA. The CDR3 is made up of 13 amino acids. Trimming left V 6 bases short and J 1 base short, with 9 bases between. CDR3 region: CASSSAGNTEAFF. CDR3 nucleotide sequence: TGTGCCAGCAGTTCAGCGGGGAACACTGAAGCTTTCTTT.

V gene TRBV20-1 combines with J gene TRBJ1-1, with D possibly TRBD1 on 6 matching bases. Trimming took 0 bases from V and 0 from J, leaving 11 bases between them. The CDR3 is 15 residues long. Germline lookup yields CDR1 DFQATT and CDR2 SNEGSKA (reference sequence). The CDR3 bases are TGCAGTGCTAGAGAATGGGGGGGCTTGAACACTGAAGCTTTCTTT. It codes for CSAREWGGLNTEAFF.

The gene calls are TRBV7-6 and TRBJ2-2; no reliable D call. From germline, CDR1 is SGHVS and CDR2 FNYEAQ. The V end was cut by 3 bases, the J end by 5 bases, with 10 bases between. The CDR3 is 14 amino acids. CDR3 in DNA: TGTGCCAGCAGCTTTTCTAGTCCTACCGGGGAGCTGTTTTTT. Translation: CASSFSSPTGELFF.

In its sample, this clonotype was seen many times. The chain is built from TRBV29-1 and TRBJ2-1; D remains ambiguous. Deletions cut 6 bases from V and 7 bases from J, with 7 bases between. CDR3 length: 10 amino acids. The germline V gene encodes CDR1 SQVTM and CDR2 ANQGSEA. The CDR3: CSVSRNEQFF. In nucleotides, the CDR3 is TGCAGCGTGTCGAGGAATGAGCAGTTCTTC.

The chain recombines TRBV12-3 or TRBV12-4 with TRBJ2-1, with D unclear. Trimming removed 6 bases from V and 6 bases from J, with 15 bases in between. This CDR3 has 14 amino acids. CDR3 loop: CASSPALVFNEQFF. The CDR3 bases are TGTGCCAGCAGCCCTGCTCTAGTATTCAATGAGCAGTTCTTC.

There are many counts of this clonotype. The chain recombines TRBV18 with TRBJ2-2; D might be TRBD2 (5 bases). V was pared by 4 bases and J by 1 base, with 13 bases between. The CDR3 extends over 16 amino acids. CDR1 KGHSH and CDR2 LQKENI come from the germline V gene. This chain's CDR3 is CASSLLSAGNTGELFF. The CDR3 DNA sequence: TGTGCCAGCTCACTACTATCGGCGGGGAACACCGGGGAGCTGTTTTTT.

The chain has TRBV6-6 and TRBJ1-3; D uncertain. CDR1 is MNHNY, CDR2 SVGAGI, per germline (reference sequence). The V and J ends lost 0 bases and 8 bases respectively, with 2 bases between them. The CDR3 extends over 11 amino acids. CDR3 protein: CASSYSYTIYF. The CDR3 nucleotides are TGTGCCAGCAGTTACTCATACACCATATATTTT.

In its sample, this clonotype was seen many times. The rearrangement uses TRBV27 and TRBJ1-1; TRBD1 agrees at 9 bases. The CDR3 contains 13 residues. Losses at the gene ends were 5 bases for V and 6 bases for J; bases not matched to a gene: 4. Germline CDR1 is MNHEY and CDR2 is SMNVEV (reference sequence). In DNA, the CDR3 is TGTGCCAGCAGTCCCTGGGACAGGGCTGAAGCTTTCTTT. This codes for CASSPWDRAEAFF.

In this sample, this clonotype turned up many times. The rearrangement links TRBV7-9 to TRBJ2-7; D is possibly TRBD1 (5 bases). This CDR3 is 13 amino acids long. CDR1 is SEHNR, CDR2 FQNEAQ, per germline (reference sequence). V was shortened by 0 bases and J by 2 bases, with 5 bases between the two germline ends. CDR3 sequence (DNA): TGTGCCAGCAGCTTAGCAGGGGCCTACGAGCAGTACTTC. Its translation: CASSLAGAYEQYF.

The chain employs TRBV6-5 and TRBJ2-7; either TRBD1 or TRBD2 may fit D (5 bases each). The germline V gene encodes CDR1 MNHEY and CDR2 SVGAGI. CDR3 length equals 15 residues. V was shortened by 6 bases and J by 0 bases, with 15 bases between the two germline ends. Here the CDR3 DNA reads TGTGCCAGCAGGCCCGGGACCGCAACCTCCTACGAGCAGTACTTC. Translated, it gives CASRPGTATSYEQYF.